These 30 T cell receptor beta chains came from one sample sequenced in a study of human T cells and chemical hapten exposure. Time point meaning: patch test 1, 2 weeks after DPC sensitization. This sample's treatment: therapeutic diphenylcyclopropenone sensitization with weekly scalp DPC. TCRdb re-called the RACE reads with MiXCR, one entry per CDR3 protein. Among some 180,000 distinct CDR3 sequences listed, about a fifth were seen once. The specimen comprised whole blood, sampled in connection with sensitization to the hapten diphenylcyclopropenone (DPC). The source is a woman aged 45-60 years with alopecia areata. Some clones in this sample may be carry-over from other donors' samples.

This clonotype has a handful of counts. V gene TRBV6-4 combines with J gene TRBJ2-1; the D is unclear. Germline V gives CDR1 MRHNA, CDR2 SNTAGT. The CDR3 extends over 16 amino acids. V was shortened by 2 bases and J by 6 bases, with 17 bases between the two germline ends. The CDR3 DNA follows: TGTGCCAGCAGTGACGGGTGGCAGGTACCCTTCAATGAGCAGTTCTTC. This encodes CASSDGWQVPFNEQFF.

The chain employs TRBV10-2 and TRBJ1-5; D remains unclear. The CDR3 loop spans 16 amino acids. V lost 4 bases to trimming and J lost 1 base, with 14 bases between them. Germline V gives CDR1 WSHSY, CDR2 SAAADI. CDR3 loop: CASSGDDGMSNQPQHF. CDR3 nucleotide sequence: TGCGCCAGCAGTGGTGATGACGGGATGAGCAATCAGCCCCAGCATTTT.

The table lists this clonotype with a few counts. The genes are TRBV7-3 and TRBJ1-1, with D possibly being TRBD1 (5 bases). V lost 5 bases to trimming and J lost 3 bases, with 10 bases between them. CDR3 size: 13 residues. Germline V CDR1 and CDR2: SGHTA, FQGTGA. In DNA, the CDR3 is TGTGCCAGCAGCCAAGACAGACACACTGAAGCTTTCTTT. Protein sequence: CASSQDRHTEAFF.

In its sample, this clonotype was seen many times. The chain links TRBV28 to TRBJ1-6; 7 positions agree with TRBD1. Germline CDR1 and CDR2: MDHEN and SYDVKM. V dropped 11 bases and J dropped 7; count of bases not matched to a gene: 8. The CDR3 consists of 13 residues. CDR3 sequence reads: CARDRDQNSPLHF. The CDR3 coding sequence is TGTGCCCGCGACAGGGACCAAAATTCACCCCTCCACTTT.

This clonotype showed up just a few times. The CDR3 spells CASSDSRLQDTQYF. CDR3 bases: TGTGCCAGCAGTGACAGCCGGCTGCAAGATACGCAGTATTTT. The J gene is TRBJ2-3, the V gene TRBV28; the D gene is possibly TRBD1 (5 bases). Germline CDR1 is MDHEN and CDR2 is SYDVKM. Trimming removed 5 bases from V and 5 bases from J, with 14 bases in between. The CDR3 runs to 14 residues.

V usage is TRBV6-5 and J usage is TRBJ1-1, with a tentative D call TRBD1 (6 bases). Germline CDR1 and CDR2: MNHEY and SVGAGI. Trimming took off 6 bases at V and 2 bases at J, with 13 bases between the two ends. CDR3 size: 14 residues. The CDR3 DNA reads TGTGCCAGCAGCCCAGGGGTTCTAAACACTGAAGCTTTCTTT. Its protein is CASSPGVLNTEAFF.

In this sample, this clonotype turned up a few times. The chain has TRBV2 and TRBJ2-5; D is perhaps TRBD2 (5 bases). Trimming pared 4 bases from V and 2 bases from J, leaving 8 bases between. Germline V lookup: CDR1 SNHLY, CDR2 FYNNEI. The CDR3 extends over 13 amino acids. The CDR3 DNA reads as TGTGCCAGCAGTGGGGAGCTACAAGAGACCCAGTACTTC. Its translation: CASSGELQETQYF. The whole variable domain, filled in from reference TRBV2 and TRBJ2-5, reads EPEVTQTPSHQVTQMGQEVILRCVPISNHLYFYWYRQILGQKVEFLVSFYNNEISEKSEIFDDQFSVERPDGSNFTLKIRSTKLEDSAMYFCASSGELQETQYFGPGTRLLVL.

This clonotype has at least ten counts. The CDR3 is CASRRVTDTQYF. DNA for the CDR3: TGTGCCAGCAGAAGAGTCACAGATACGCAGTATTTT. The J gene is TRBJ2-3, the V gene TRBV7-9, with no clear D. The CDR3 contains 12 residues. Trimming stripped 6 bases from V and 2 bases from J, with 6 bases between. Germline V CDR1 and CDR2: SEHNR, FQNEAQ (reference sequence).

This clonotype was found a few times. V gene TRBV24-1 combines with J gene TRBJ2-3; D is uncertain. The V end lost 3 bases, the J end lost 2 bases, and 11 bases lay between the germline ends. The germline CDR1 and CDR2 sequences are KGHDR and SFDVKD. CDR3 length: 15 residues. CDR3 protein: CATSDDRAHTDTQYF. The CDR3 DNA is TGTGCCACCAGTGATGACCGGGCACACACAGATACGCAGTATTTT.

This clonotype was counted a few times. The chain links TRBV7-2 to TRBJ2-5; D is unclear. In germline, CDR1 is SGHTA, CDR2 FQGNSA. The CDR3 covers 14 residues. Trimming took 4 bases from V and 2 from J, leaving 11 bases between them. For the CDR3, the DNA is TGTGCCAGCAGCTCCACATGGGCACAAGAGACCCAGTACTTC. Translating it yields CASSSTWAQETQYF.

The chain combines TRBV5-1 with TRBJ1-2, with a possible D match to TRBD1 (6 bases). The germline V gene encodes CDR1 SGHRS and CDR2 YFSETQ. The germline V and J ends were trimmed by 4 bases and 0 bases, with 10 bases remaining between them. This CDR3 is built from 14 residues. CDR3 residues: CASSLDSTNYGYTF. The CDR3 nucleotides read TGCGCCAGCAGCCTGGACAGCACTAACTATGGCTACACCTTC.

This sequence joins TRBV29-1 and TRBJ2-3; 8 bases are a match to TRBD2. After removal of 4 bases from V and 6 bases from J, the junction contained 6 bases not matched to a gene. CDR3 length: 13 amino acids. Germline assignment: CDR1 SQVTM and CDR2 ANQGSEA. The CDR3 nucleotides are TGCAGCGTTGCAGCGGGAGTGGATGATACGCAGTATTTT. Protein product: CSVAAGVDDTQYF.

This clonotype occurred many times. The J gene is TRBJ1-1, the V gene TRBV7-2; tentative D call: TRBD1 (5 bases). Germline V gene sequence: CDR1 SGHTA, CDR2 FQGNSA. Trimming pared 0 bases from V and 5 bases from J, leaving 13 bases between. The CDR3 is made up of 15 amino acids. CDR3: CASSLALTGGTEAFF. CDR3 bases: TGTGCCAGCAGCTTAGCACTGACCGGGGGGACTGAAGCTTTCTTT.

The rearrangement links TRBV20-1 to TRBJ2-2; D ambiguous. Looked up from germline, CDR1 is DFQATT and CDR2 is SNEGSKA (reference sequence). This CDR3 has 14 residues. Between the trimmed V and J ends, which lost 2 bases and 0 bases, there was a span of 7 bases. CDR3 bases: TGCAGTGCTAGAAAGGGCGCGAACACCGGGGAGCTGTTTTTT. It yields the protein CSARKGANTGELFF.

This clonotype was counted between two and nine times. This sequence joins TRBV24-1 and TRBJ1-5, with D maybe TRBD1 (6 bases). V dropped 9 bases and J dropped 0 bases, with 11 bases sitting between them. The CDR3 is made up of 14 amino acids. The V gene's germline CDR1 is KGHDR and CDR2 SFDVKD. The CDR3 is CATGGRDSNQPQHF. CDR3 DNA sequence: TGTGCCACCGGGGGCCGGGATAGCAATCAGCCCCAGCATTTT.

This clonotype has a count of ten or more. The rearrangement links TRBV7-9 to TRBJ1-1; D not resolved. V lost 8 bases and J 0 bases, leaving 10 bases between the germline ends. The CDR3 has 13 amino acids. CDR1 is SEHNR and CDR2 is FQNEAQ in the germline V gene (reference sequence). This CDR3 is CASSPIMNTEAFF. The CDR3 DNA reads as TGTGCCAGCTCACCGATAATGAACACTGAAGCTTTCTTT.

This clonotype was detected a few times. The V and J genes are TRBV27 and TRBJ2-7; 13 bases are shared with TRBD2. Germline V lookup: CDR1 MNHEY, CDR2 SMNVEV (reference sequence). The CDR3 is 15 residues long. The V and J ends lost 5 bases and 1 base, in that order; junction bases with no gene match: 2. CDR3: CASSPLAGGSYEQYF. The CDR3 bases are TGTGCCAGCAGTCCACTAGCGGGAGGGTCCTACGAGCAGTACTTC.

As DNA, the CDR3 is TGTGCCAGCAGCTATCAGGGGAGTAATTCACCCCTCCACTTT. The encoded protein is CASSYQGSNSPLHF. The gene calls are TRBV11-2 and TRBJ1-6, with a possible D match to TRBD1 (6 bases). This CDR3 contains 14 residues. Per the germline V gene, CDR1 is SGHAT and CDR2 is FQNNGV. Trimming left V 4 bases short and J 6 bases short, with 10 bases between.

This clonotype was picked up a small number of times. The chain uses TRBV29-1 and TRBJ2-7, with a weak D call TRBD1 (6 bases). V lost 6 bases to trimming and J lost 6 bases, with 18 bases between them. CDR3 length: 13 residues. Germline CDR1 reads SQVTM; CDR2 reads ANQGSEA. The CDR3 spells CSVAGQYLSEQYF. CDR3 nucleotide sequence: TGCAGCGTGGCCGGACAGTACCTAAGCGAGCAGTACTTC.

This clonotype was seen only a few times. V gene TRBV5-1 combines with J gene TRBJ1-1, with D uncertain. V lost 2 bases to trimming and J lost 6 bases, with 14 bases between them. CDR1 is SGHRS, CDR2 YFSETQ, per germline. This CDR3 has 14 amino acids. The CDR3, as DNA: TGCGCCAGCAGCTTTGGGGTAGCGGGAGCTGAAGCTTTCTTT. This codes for CASSFGVAGAEAFF.

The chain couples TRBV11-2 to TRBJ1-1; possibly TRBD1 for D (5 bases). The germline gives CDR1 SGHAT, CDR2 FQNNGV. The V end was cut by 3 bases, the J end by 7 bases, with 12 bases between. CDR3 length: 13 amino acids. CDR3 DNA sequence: TGTGCCAGCAGCTTGGGGGAGTTTGGTGAAGCTTTCTTT. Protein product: CASSLGEFGEAFF.

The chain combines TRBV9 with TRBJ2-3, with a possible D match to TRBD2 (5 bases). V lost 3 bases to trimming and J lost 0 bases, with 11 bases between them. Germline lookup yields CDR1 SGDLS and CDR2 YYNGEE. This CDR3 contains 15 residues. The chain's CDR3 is CASSGLASSTDTQYF. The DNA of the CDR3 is TGTGCCAGCAGCGGCCTAGCCTCTAGCACAGATACGCAGTATTTT.

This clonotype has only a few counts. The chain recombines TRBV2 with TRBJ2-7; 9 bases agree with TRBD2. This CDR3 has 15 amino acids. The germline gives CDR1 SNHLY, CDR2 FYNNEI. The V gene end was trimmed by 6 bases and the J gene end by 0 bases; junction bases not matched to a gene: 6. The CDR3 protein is CASRGLATISYEQYF. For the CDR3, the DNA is TGTGCCAGCAGAGGACTAGCGACAATCTCCTACGAGCAGTACTTC.

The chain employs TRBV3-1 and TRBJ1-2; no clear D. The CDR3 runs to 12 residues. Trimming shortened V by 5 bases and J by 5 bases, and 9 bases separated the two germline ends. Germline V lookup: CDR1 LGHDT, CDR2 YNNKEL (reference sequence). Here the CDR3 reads CASSLRSYGYTF. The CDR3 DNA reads TGTGCCAGCAGCTTGCGTTCATATGGCTACACCTTC.

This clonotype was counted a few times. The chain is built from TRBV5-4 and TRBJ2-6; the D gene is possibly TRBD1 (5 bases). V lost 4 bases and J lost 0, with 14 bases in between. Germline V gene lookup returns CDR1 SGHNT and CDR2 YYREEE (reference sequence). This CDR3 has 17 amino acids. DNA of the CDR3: TGTGCCAGCAGCCTTGACAGCCCCCTCTCTGGGGCCAACGTCCTGACTTTC. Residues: CASSLDSPLSGANVLTF.

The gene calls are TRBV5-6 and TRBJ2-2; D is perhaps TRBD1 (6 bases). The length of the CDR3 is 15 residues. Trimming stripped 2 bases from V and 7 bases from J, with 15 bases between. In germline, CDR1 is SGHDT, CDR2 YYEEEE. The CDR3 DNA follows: TGTGCCAGCAGCTTCCGGGACATTAGAGGCGGGGAGCTGTTTTTT. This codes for CASSFRDIRGGELFF.

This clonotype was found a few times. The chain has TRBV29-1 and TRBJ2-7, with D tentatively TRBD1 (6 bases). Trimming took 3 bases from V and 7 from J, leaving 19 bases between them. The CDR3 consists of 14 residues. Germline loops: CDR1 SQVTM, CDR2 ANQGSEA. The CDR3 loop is CSVDRGEGLREQYF. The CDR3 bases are TGCAGCGTTGACAGGGGTGAGGGTTTACGAGAGCAGTACTTC.

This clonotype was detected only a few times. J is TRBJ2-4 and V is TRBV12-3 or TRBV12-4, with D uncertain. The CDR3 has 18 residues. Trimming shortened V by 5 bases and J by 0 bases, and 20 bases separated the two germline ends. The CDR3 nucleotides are TGTGCCAGCAGTCCACCCTCCTTAGGTTCGCTAGCCAAAAACATTCAGTACTTC. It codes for CASSPPSLGSLAKNIQYF.

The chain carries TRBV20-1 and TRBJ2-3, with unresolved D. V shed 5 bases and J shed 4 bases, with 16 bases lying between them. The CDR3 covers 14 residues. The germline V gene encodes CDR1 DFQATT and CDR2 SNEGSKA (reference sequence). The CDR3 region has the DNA TGCAGTGCTGAGCTAGGACGCAGGCCAGATACGCAGTATTTT. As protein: CSAELGRRPDTQYF.

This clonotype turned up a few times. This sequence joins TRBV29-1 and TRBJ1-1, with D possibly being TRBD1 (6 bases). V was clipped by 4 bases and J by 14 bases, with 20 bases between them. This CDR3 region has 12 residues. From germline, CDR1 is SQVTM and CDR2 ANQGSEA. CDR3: CSVVHGLSGAFF. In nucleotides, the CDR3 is TGCAGCGTTGTCCACGGGCTATCGGGGGCATTCTTT.